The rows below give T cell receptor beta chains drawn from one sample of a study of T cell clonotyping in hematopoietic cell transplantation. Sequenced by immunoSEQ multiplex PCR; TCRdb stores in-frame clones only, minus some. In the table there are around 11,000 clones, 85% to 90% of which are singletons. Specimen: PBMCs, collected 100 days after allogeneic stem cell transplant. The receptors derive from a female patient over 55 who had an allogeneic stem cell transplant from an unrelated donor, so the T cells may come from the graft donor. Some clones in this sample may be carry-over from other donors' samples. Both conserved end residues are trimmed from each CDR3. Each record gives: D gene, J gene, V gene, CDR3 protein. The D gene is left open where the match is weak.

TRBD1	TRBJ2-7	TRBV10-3	AIGDRGAYEQY
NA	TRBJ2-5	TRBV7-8	ASSLGRGTQETQY
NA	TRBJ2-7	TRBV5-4	ASSFGGRRADEQY
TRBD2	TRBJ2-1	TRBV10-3	AISESAGVGEQF
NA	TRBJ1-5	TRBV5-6	ASSLGPYSNQPQH
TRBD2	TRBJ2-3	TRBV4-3	ASSQDHPSGNTDTQY
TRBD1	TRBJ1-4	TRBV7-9	ASSESGGRGEKLF
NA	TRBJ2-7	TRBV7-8	ASSLGTNYEQY
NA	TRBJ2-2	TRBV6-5	ASSYRQRSGELF
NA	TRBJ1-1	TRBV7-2	ASSPLGGDTEAF
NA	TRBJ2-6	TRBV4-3	ASSWGDSGANVLT
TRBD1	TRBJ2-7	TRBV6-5	ASSRDSPYEQY
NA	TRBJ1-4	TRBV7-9	ASRSVTTNEKLF
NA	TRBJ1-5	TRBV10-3	AISEGDSNQPQH
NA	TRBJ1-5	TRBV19	ASKDTGPHQPQH
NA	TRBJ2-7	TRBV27	ASSWGYSNEQY
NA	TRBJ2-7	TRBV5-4	ASSLGGPLKSYEQY
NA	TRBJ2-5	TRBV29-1	SVGGRGETQY
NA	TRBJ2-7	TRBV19	ASSEQEGPYEQY
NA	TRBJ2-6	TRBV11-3	ASSLGGGDGANVLT
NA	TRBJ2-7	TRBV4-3	ASSQDRQGPYEQY
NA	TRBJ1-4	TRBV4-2	ASTPTGTREEKLF
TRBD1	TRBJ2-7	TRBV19	ASSLSGQGYEQY